This record looks at one TCR beta chain sequence and its context. Amplification used 60 V beta primers and 13 J beta primers. Profiling relied on immunoSEQ multiplex PCR, and the TCRdb table lists in-frame clones only, not all of them. The table lists about 92,000 clones, 70% to 90% of them singletons. This sample stems from a study of glioma-infiltrating T cells after dendritic cell vaccination. The sequence derives from a human donor with glioblastoma. The material sequenced was blood, taken before dendritic cell vaccination.

The chain's CDR3 is CASSPRYAGNTDTQYF. For the CDR3, the DNA is TGTGCCAGCTCACCACGTTACGCCGGGAACACAGATACGCAGTATTTT. The genes are TRBV18 and TRBJ2-3; a possible D gene is TRBD2 (5 bases). Trimming shortened V by 1 base and J by 2 bases, and 13 bases separated the two germline ends. CDR1 is KGHSH, CDR2 LQKENI, per germline. The CDR3 is 16 residues long.